This T cell receptor beta chain was recorded in a study of radiation and T cells in renal cell carcinoma. The CDR3 spans 14 residues. Germline CDR1 SGHRS, CDR2 YFSETQ. Losses at the gene ends were 3 bases for V and 5 bases for J; bases not matched to a gene: 5. Time point denoted: blood 2 weeks post-SBRT. The treatment is: 15 Gy SBRT to primary tumor, nephrectomy 4 weeks later. Some clones are missing from TCRdb's copy, which holds only in-frame ones; the method was immunoSEQ multiplex PCR. The sample lists around 76,000 clones; 82% were seen once. This sequence originates from a man aged 55 to 69 with renal cell carcinoma. The sample was blood, taken from a patient whose treatment included radiotherapy and nephrectomy. The chain recombines TRBV5-1 with TRBJ1-1; TRBD1 matches 9 bases. CDR3 in DNA: TGCGCCAGCAGCTACAGGGGGCGGGGGACTGAAGCTTTCTTT. This gives the protein CASSYRGRGTEAFF.